These 20 T cell receptor beta chains originate from one sample sequenced in a study of OX40 agonist ivuxolimab in advanced cancers. Some clones are missing from TCRdb's copy, which holds only in-frame ones; the method was immunoSEQ multiplex PCR. The sample includes roughly 75,000 clones, around nine tenths of them seen just once. This specimen was CD4+ or CD8+ T cells sorted from blood, taken in a trial of the OX40 agonist ivuxolimab. The receptor source for this set is an adult with an advanced solid tumor such as melanoma, head and neck, liver or kidney cancer.

The count of this clone is one. The V gene is TRBV29-1, the J gene TRBJ2-1; 7 bases agree with TRBD1. CDR3 length: 12 amino acids. The junction had 4 bases not matched to a gene; V was cut back by 3 bases and J by 8 bases. Looked up from germline, CDR1 is SQVTM and CDR2 is ANQGSEA. This CDR3 reads CSVDGQVDEQFF. For the CDR3, the DNA is TGCAGCGTTGACGGACAGGTCGATGAGCAGTTCTTC.

This chain links TRBV7-2 with TRBJ2-7, with D perhaps assigned TRBD1 or TRBD2 (5 bases each). Trimming pared 5 bases from V and 1 base from J, leaving 9 bases between. CDR1 and CDR2 (germline): SGHTA, FQGNSA. This CDR3 has 13 amino acids. CDR3 coding DNA: TGTGCCAGCAGCCGGGACCGATCCTACGAGCAGTACTTC. It yields the protein CASSRDRSYEQYF.

Turning to this clone: Other DNA variants within this sample encode the same CDR3. The chain is built from TRBV5-1 and TRBJ1-1; the D is unclear. Germline V lookup: CDR1 SGHRS, CDR2 YFSETQ. This CDR3 contains 13 residues. V lost 0 bases to trimming and J lost 1 base, with 4 bases between them. The CDR3 DNA reads as TGCGCCAGCAGCTTGGAAGGGAACACTGAAGCTTTCTTT. Protein product: CASSLEGNTEAFF.

The chain employs TRBV18 and TRBJ2-2; no clear D. The CDR3 has 13 residues. In germline, CDR1 is KGHSH, CDR2 LQKENI. V lost 2 bases and J 8 bases, leaving 9 bases between the germline ends. In nucleotides, the CDR3 is TGTGCCAGCTCACCAGGGCTAAGAGGGGAGCTGTTTTTT. It translates to CASSPGLRGELFF.

In its sample, this clone was seen a few times. This chain's CDR3 is CASRLALGTSYEQYF. In nucleotides, the CDR3 is TGTGCCAGCAGGCTAGCCCTGGGAACTTCCTACGAGCAGTACTTC. J is TRBJ2-7 and V is TRBV5-5, with D maybe TRBD2 (5 bases). The germline CDR1 and CDR2 sequences are SGHKS and YYEKEE (reference sequence). This CDR3 comprises 15 residues. Between the trimmed V and J ends, which lost 5 bases and 1 base, there was a span of 16 bases.

This chain joins TRBV7-9 and TRBJ2-3; the D is unclear. Trimming removed 9 bases at V and 0 bases at J, with 7 bases between. This CDR3 spans 12 amino acids. The germline gives CDR1 SEHNR, CDR2 FQNEAQ (reference sequence). This CDR3 is CASHRSTDTQYF. In DNA, the CDR3 is TGTGCCAGTCACCGAAGCACAGATACGCAGTATTTT.

The CDR3 loop is CASSPAEGAYGYTF. Written as DNA, the CDR3 is TGTGCCAGCTCACCCGCCGAAGGGGCCTATGGCTACACCTTC. The chain joins TRBV18 to TRBJ1-2, with a weak D call TRBD1 (5 bases). Trimming pared 3 bases from V and 4 bases from J, leaving 12 bases between. Germline values: CDR1 KGHSH, CDR2 LQKENI. The CDR3 spans 14 residues.

V and J are TRBV30 and TRBJ1-3; tentatively, D is TRBD1 (6 bases). V lost 0 bases and J lost 2, with 8 bases in between. CDR1 is GTSNPN and CDR2 is SVGIG in the germline V gene (reference sequence). This CDR3 has 14 residues. The CDR3 DNA reads as TGTGCCTGGAGTGTACAGGGTACTGGAAACACCATATATTTT. Translating it yields CAWSVQGTGNTIYF. Filled out from reference TRBV30 and TRBJ1-3, the complete variable domain reads SQTIHQWPATLVQPVGSPLSLECTVEGTSNPNLYWYRQAAGRGLQLLFYSVGIGQISSEVPQNLSASRPQDRQFILSSKKLLLSDSGFYLCAWSVQGTGNTIYFGEGSWLTVV.

This chain connects TRBV21-1 to TRBJ2-1; TRBD2, the D gene given by the table, was not confirmed from the DNA. TRBV21-1 is given as a pseudogene. The CDR3 contains 16 residues. The CDR3 loop is CASSNPLEAGGGEQFF. Written as DNA, the CDR3 is TGTGCCAGCAGCAACCCACTCGAAGCGGGGGGGGGTGAGCAGTTCTTC.

J is TRBJ1-3 and V is TRBV2; a possible D gene is TRBD1 (5 bases). V was cut by 5 bases and J by 3 bases, with 14 bases left in between. The V gene's germline CDR1 is SNHLY and CDR2 FYNNEI. The CDR3 spans 15 residues. CDR3 DNA: TGTGCCAGCAGTTTATCGCGGGACCTTGGAAACACCATATATTTT. It codes for CASSLSRDLGNTIYF.

The chain joins TRBV5-1 to TRBJ2-7, with 7 bases fitting TRBD1. In germline, CDR1 is SGHRS, CDR2 YFSETQ. V was pared by 7 bases and J by 0 bases, with 7 bases of the junction left unmatched. This CDR3 is 14 amino acids long. The CDR3 nucleotides are TGCGCCAGCGGACCGGGACAGAGCTCCTACGAGCAGTACTTC. The encoded protein is CASGPGQSSYEQYF.

This chain connects TRBV7-2 to TRBJ1-2, with TRBD1 as a possible D gene (5 bases). Germline V CDR1 and CDR2: SGHTA, FQGNSA. V was cut by 0 bases and J by 6 bases, with 20 bases left in between. CDR3 length: 17 amino acids. CDR3: CASSLAGPGLGADGYTF. CDR3 in DNA: TGTGCCAGCAGCTTAGCGGGGCCGGGCCTCGGGGCGGATGGCTACACCTTC.

The chain carries TRBV5-5 and TRBJ2-7; 7 bases fit TRBD2. J lost 3 bases, V lost 1 base, and 7 bases had no gene match. The CDR3 spans 15 residues. In germline, CDR1 is SGHKS, CDR2 YYEKEE (reference sequence). CDR3 protein: CASSLSLAVDYEQYF. CDR3 in DNA: TGTGCCAGCAGCTTGAGTCTAGCGGTAGACTACGAGCAGTACTTC.

V and J are TRBV7-2 and TRBJ2-3, with D possibly matching TRBD1 (6 bases). Looked up from germline, CDR1 is SGHTA and CDR2 is FQGNSA. The CDR3 totals 16 residues. The ends were cut back, 1 base at V and 4 bases at J, with 15 bases in the middle. The CDR3 sequence is CASSLDRVRFADTQYF. DNA for the CDR3: TGTGCCAGCAGCTTAGACAGGGTACGATTCGCAGATACGCAGTATTTT. The complete variable domain, with remaining parts taken from reference TRBV7-2 and TRBJ2-3, reads GAGVSQSPSNKVTEKGKDVELRCDPISGHTALYWYRQSLGQGLEFLIYFQGNSAPDKSGLPSDRFSAERTGGSVSTLTIQRTQQEDSAVYLCASSLDRVRFADTQYFGPGTRLTVL.

The chain combines TRBV10-3 with TRBJ1-1, with D unclear. Trimming removed 0 bases at V and 1 base at J, with 6 bases between. Germline CDR1 is ENHRY and CDR2 is SYGVKD. The CDR3 covers 14 residues. CDR3 loop: CAISESYGNTEAFF. Here the CDR3 DNA reads TGTGCCATCAGTGAGTCGTACGGGAACACTGAAGCTTTCTTT.

Turning to this clone: The DNA is left out, because the CDR3 cannot be placed on it with certainty; the CDR3 is given as TCRdb lists it. V usage is TRBV21-1 and J usage is TRBJ2-7; TRBD2 is taken as the D call from the table, unchecked against the DNA. TRBV21-1 is noted as a pseudogene. The CDR3 region is 16 residues in length, termini included. The CDR3 loop reads CASSKVVGTGTYEQYF.

This clone was recorded a few times. The genes are TRBV18 and TRBJ2-2, with 7 bases matching TRBD1. Germline assignment: CDR1 KGHSH and CDR2 LQKENI. The CDR3 is 15 residues long. V dropped 3 bases and J dropped 4; count of bases not matched to a gene: 5. CDR3 in amino acids: CASSPPGQATGELFF. CDR3 DNA sequence: TGTGCCAGCTCACCCCCTGGACAGGCCACCGGGGAGCTGTTTTTT.

The J gene is TRBJ2-5, the V gene TRBV30; TRBD1 or TRBD2 may be the D gene (5 bases each). Germline V gene lookup returns CDR1 GTSNPN and CDR2 SVGIG (reference sequence). V lost 2 bases to trimming and J lost 7 bases, with 17 bases between them. The CDR3 is 14 residues long. In DNA, the CDR3 is TGTGCCTGGAGTCGAGAGGGACCGGGTAGGACCCAGTACTTC. Translating it yields CAWSREGPGRTQYF.

The rearrangement uses TRBV30 and TRBJ1-3; the D gene is possibly TRBD1 (5 bases). In germline, CDR1 is GTSNPN, CDR2 SVGIG (reference sequence). CDR3 length: 16 residues. The V gene lost 2 bases and the J gene lost 0 bases, with 14 bases spanning the gap. The CDR3 sequence: CAWSSGAVLSGNTIYF. Here the CDR3 DNA reads TGTGCCTGGAGTTCCGGGGCAGTCCTCTCTGGAAACACCATATATTTT.

V and J are TRBV19 and TRBJ1-5, with a weak D call TRBD1 (6 bases). The CDR3 covers 16 residues. The germline CDR1 and CDR2 sequences are LNHDA and SQIVND (reference sequence). V lost 1 base and J 1 base, leaving 11 bases between the germline ends. The CDR3, as DNA: TGTGCCAGTAGTATAGGAGGGGGAATCAGCAATCAGCCCCAGCATTTT. Translated, it gives CASSIGGGISNQPQHF.